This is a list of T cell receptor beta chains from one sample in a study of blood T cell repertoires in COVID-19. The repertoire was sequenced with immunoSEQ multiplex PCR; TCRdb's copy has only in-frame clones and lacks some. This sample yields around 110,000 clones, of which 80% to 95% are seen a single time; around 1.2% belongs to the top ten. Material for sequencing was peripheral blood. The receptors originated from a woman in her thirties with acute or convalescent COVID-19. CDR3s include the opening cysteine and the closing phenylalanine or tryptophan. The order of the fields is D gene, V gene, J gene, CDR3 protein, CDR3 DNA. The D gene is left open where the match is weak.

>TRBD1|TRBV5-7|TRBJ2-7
CASRRDRGYEQYF
TGTGCCAGCAGACGGGACAGGGGCTACGAGCAGTACTTC
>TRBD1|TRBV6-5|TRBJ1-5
CASSSGTDSNQPQHF
TGTGCCAGCAGCTCCGGGACAGATAGCAATCAGCCCCAGCATTTT
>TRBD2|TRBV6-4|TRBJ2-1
CASSDGLAGVYEQFF
TGTGCCAGCAGTGACGGACTAGCGGGAGTCTATGAGCAGTTCTTC
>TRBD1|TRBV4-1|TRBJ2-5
CASSQVGTGETQYF
TGCGCCAGCAGCCAAGTTGGGACAGGAGAGACCCAGTACTTC
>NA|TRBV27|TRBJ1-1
CASSYAGENTEAFF
TGTGCCAGCAGTTATGCAGGGGAAAACACTGAAGCTTTCTTT
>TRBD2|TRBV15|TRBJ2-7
CATSRATSGRGEQYF
TGTGCCACCAGCAGAGCGACTAGCGGGAGGGGCGAGCAGTACTTC
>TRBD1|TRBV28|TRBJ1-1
CASSRDRLNTEAFF
TGTGCCAGCAGTCGGGACAGGTTGAACACTGAAGCTTTCTTT
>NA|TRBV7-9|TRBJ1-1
CASSISIRGEAFF
TGTGCCAGCAGCATATCAATCAGGGGTGAAGCTTTCTTT
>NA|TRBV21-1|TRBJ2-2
CASRQRRPQTGELFF
TGTGCCAGCAGACAAAGGAGGCCCCAGACCGGGGAGCTGTTTTTT
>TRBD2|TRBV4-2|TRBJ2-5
CASSQDGLAGSQPSQETQYF
TGTGCCAGCAGCCAAGATGGGCTAGCGGGGTCCCAGCCGTCCCAAGAGACCCAGTACTTC
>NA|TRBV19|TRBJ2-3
CASNQGRAADTQYF
TGTGCCAGTAATCAAGGCAGGGCGGCAGATACGCAGTATTTT
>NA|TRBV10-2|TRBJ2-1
CASSGNNEQFF
TGCGCCAGCAGTGGTAACAATGAGCAGTTCTTC
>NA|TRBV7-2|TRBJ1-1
CASSQTGWRRAFF
TGTGCCAGCAGCCAAACAGGGTGGAGGCGAGCTTTCTTT
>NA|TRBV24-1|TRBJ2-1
CATSAAGPYNEQFF
TGTGCCACCAGTGCGGCGGGGCCCTACAATGAGCAGTTCTTC
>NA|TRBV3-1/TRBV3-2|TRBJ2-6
CASSRRRAAGANVLTF
TGTGCCAGCAGCCGCCGCCGCGCGGCTGGGGCCAACGTCCTGACTTTC
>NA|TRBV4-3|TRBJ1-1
CASSQGQLGQNTEAFF
TGCGCCAGCAGCCAAGGTCAGCTCGGACAGAACACTGAAGCTTTCTTT
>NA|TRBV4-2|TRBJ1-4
CASSQGGAGRNEKLFF
TGTGCCAGCAGCCAGGGGGGGGCAGGGAGGAATGAAAAACTGTTTTTT
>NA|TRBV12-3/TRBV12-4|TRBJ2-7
CASSLGHPYEQYF
TGTGCCAGCAGTTTGGGGCACCCCTACGAGCAGTACTTC
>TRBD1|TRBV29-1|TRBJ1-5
CSVGTASNQPQHF
TGCAGCGTCGGGACAGCCAGCAATCAGCCCCAGCATTTT
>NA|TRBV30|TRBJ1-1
CAWSITPNTEAFF
TGTGCCTGGAGTATAACACCGAACACTGAAGCTTTCTTT
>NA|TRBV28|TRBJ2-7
CASSLSPRNNYEQYF
TGTGCCAGCAGTTTATCGCCTAGGAATAATTACGAGCAGTACTTC
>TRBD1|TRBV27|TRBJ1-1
CASSLNPGQGAEAEAFF
TGTGCCAGCAGTTTAAATCCGGGACAGGGGGCGGAGGCTGAAGCTTTCTTT
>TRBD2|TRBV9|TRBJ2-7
CASSSGGSSYEQYF
TGTGCCAGCTCTAGCGGGGGGAGCTCCTACGAGCAGTACTTC
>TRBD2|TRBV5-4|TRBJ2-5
CASRTSGVGETQYF
TGTGCCAGCAGGACTAGCGGAGTGGGGGAGACCCAGTACTTC